The 24 T cell receptor beta chains below were found in one sample sequenced in a study of shared clonotypes between healthy human individuals. Sequencing used immunoSEQ multiplex PCR; TCRdb keeps in-frame clones, though not all of them. The table includes 1,500,000 or so clones, about 98.5% detected once. Sequencing input: naive CD4+ T cells sorted from blood. Documented subset: CD45RA+ positively selected. These receptors were obtained from a man aged 25 to 45 in good health.

The chain employs TRBV19 and TRBJ2-2; no clear D. Per the germline V gene, CDR1 is LNHDA and CDR2 is SQIVND (reference sequence). The CDR3 length is 13 residues. V lost 5 bases to trimming and J lost 9 bases, with 13 bases between them. CDR3 sequence reads: CASSVQRSRELFF. CDR3 nucleotides: TGTGCCAGTAGTGTTCAGCGATCGCGGGAGCTGTTTTTT.

The rearrangement links TRBV4-3 to TRBJ2-2; perhaps TRBD1 as D (5 bases). CDR1 and CDR2 (germline): LGHNA, YSLEER. The CDR3 sequence is 14 residues long. V lost 9 bases, J lost 5 bases, and 16 bases lay in between. DNA for the CDR3: TGCGCCAGAAAGGGGATCCTGGGGACCGGGGAGCTGTTTTTT. Translated: CARKGILGTGELFF.

V and J are TRBV28 and TRBJ2-7, with TRBD1 matching 9 bases. The germline V gene encodes CDR1 MDHEN and CDR2 SYDVKM. This CDR3 spans 18 amino acids. The trim removed 5 bases at V and 4 bases at J, leaving 18 bases unmatched. CDR3 sequence: CASSTGGAGRVSHYEQYF. CDR3 DNA: TGTGCCAGCAGTACAGGGGGCGCGGGGCGGGTATCGCATTACGAGCAGTACTTC.

The rearrangement joins TRBV5-1 to TRBJ1-1; D not certain. Germline CDR1 reads SGHRS; CDR2 reads YFSETQ. Between the trimmed V and J ends, which lost 3 bases and 3 bases, there was a span of 6 bases. There are 12 residues in the CDR3. The chain's CDR3 is CASSSQDTEAFF. DNA for the CDR3: TGCGCCAGCAGCTCACAAGACACTGAAGCTTTCTTT.

Regarding this clone: Other nucleotide sequences from this sample produce the same CDR3. The chain is built from TRBV29-1 and TRBJ1-5, with unresolved D. This CDR3 has 12 amino acids. Trimming took off 6 bases at V and 1 base at J, with 7 bases between the two ends. From germline, CDR1 is SQVTM and CDR2 ANQGSEA. CDR3: CSVSGSNQPQHF. The CDR3 DNA sequence: TGCAGCGTGTCGGGGAGCAATCAGCCCCAGCATTTT.

The genes are TRBV10-2 and TRBJ2-2; perhaps TRBD2 as D (6 bases). Trimming pared 7 bases from V and 3 bases from J, leaving 15 bases between. The length of the CDR3 is 15 residues. Germline CDR1 and CDR2: WSHSY and SAAADI. CDR3 DNA: TGCGCCAGCAAGCATGCGGGGCCCTACACCGGGGAGCTGTTTTTT. Translating gives CASKHAGPYTGELFF.

The chain carries TRBV14 and TRBJ2-4, with D maybe TRBD2 (5 bases). There are 16 residues in the CDR3. Deletions cut 0 bases from V and 2 bases from J, with 11 bases between. From germline, CDR1 is SGHDN and CDR2 FVKESK. The CDR3 loop is CASSQDKSGSKNIQYF. CDR3 DNA sequence: TGTGCCAGCAGCCAAGATAAATCGGGGTCCAAAAACATTCAGTACTTC.

The CDR3: CAWDFTGVSNQPQHF. Written as DNA, the CDR3 is TGTGCCTGGGACTTTACAGGGGTTAGCAATCAGCCCCAGCATTTT. J is TRBJ1-5 and V is TRBV30; TRBD1 matches 7 bases. Trimming at V came to 5 bases and at J to 0 bases, leaving 7 bases not matched to a gene. CDR1 is GTSNPN and CDR2 is SVGIG in the germline V gene (reference sequence). The CDR3 length is 15 residues.

This clone was counted once. The rearrangement uses TRBV30 and TRBJ1-2; 7 nucleotides align to TRBD1. CDR3 length equals 14 residues. The junction had 10 bases not matched to a gene; V was cut back by 1 base and J by 8 bases. Germline V gene data show CDR1 as GTSNPN and CDR2 as SVGIG (reference sequence). As DNA, the CDR3 is TGTGCCTGGAGTGCCTTGACAGGGTTTGGGGGCTACACCTTC. Encoded protein: CAWSALTGFGGYTF.

The gene calls are TRBV10-2 and TRBJ1-2; D is undetermined. CDR1 and CDR2 from the germline V gene are WSHSY and SAAADI. CDR3 size: 14 residues. The ends were cut back, 2 bases at V and 6 bases at J, with 13 bases in the middle. The CDR3 is CASSEGVVLDGYTF. CDR3 in DNA: TGCGCCAGCAGTGAGGGTGTGGTTTTAGATGGCTACACCTTC.

Points on this clone: The identical CDR3 is also encoded by other nucleotide sequences in the sample. The rearrangement uses TRBV18 and TRBJ1-3; D is unclear. The V end was cut by 2 bases, the J end by 4 bases, with 9 bases between. Germline loops: CDR1 KGHSH, CDR2 LQKENI. This CDR3 is built from 14 residues. CDR3 sequence reads: CASSPTGSGNTIYF. The CDR3 region has the DNA TGTGCCAGCTCACCAACCGGTTCAGGAAACACCATATATTTT.

The rearrangement uses TRBV4-1 and TRBJ2-2, with D uncertain. The germline V gene has CDR1 MGHRA and CDR2 YSYEKL. This CDR3 contains 13 residues. Trimming took 1 base from V and 5 from J, leaving 5 bases between them. Here the CDR3 DNA reads TGCGCCAGCAGCCAAGGGGGTACCGGGGAGCTGTTTTTT. Its translation is CASSQGGTGELFF.

V gene TRBV19 combines with J gene TRBJ1-1; 7 nucleotides line up with TRBD1. Trimming at V came to 6 bases and at J to 1 base, leaving 5 bases not matched to a gene. In germline, CDR1 is LNHDA, CDR2 SQIVND (reference sequence). The CDR3 contains 14 residues. CDR3 nucleotides: TGTGCCAGTAGGGGGGGACAGTCGAACACTGAAGCTTTCTTT. Its translation: CASRGGQSNTEAFF.

This clone was recorded only once. V and J are TRBV18 and TRBJ1-1; 10 nucleotides match TRBD1. CDR1 and CDR2 from the germline V gene are KGHSH and LQKENI. V lost 1 base and J lost 1; bases outside the gene matches: 3. The CDR3 extends over 16 amino acids. The CDR3, as DNA: TGTGCCAGCTCACCACGGGACAGGGGATGGAACACTGAAGCTTTCTTT. This encodes CASSPRDRGWNTEAFF. Looking up the rest from reference TRBV18 and TRBJ1-1 gives the full variable domain: NAGVMQNPRHLVRRRGQEARLRCSPMKGHSHVYWYRQLPEEGLKFMVYLQKENIIDESGMPKERFSAEFPKEGPSILRIQQVVRGDSAAYFCASSPRDRGWNTEAFFGQGTRLTVV.

The chain is built from TRBV10-3 and TRBJ2-7; D remains unclear. Per germline, CDR1 ENHRY and CDR2 SYGVKD. The CDR3 has 12 residues. Trimming removed 8 bases from V and 4 bases from J, with 12 bases in between. For the CDR3, the DNA is TGTGCCATCCGAGCTAGAGAGTACGAGCAGTACTTC. As protein: CAIRAREYEQYF.

This rearrangement joins TRBV11-2 to TRBJ2-7, with TRBD2 matching 11 bases. The germline gives CDR1 SGHAT, CDR2 FQNNGV. With 5 bases clipped from V and 3 bases from J, the junction kept 6 bases outside the gene matches. The CDR3 is made up of 15 amino acids. The CDR3 reads CASSISGRAFYEQYF. For the CDR3, the DNA is TGTGCCAGCAGCATTAGCGGGAGGGCCTTCTACGAGCAGTACTTC.

This chain uses TRBV15 with TRBJ2-3; TRBD2 might be the D (7 bases). This CDR3 is 16 amino acids long. V gave up 0 bases and J gave up 1 base, with 11 bases separating them. Germline V CDR1 and CDR2: LNHNV, YYDKDF (reference sequence). The CDR3 loop is CATSRDAGAGTDTQYF. The CDR3 DNA reads as TGTGCCACCAGCAGAGATGCGGGGGCTGGCACAGATACGCAGTATTTT. Together with reference TRBV15 and TRBJ2-3, the CDR3 gives the full variable domain: DAMVIQNPRYQVTQFGKPVTLSCSQTLNHNVMYWYQQKSSQAPKLLFHYYDKDFNNEADTPDNFQSRRPNTSFCFLDIRSPGLGDTAMYLCATSRDAGAGTDTQYFGPGTRLTVL.

V usage is TRBV7-8 and J usage is TRBJ2-5, with 9 bases lining up with TRBD2. The junction had 15 bases not matched to a gene; V was cut back by 5 bases and J by 2 bases. The CDR3 loop spans 18 amino acids. Germline CDR1 SGHVS, CDR2 FQNEAQ. The CDR3: CASSRGLFGLAPQETQYF. CDR3 coding DNA: TGTGCCAGCAGCCGGGGGTTGTTCGGACTAGCGCCTCAAGAGACCCAGTACTTC.

The V and J genes are TRBV6-5 and TRBJ2-7, with 13 bases fitting TRBD2. The germline CDR1 and CDR2 sequences are MNHEY and SVGAGI. Unmatched junction bases numbered 7, after V lost 3 bases and J lost 5 bases. This CDR3 has 16 amino acids. The CDR3 loop is CASSYTGTSGTNEQYF. The CDR3 DNA follows: TGTGCCAGCAGTTATACCGGGACTAGCGGGACCAACGAGCAGTACTTC.

V usage is TRBV11-2 and J usage is TRBJ2-5; TRBD2 might be the D (6 bases). The CDR3 sequence is 15 residues long. V was clipped by 5 bases and J by 5 bases, with 18 bases between them. The germline V gene encodes CDR1 SGHAT and CDR2 FQNNGV. The CDR3 DNA sequence: TGTGCCAGCAGCGGCCGACTAGAAGGGTGGGAGACCCAGTACTTC. Its translation is CASSGRLEGWETQYF.

The chain recombines TRBV5-6 with TRBJ2-5, with TRBD2 matching over 9 bases. CDR1 SGHDT and CDR2 YYEEEE come from the germline V gene. CDR3 length equals 14 residues. Trimming took 4 bases from V and 5 from J; bases not matched to a gene: 6. The CDR3 loop is CASSGSSGSETQYF. The CDR3 coding sequence is TGTGCCAGCAGCGGGAGTAGCGGGAGTGAGACCCAGTACTTC.

This sequence joins TRBV28 and TRBJ1-4; tentatively, D is TRBD1 (5 bases). From germline, CDR1 is MDHEN and CDR2 SYDVKM. The CDR3 is made up of 15 amino acids. Trimming removed 3 bases from V and 8 bases from J, with 16 bases in between. Written as DNA, the CDR3 is TGTGCCAGCAGTTTGTCCCCAGGGATTAGGGAAAAACTGTTTTTT. It encodes CASSLSPGIREKLFF.

The genes are TRBV4-3 and TRBJ2-6; no firm D call. Germline assignment: CDR1 LGHNA and CDR2 YSLEER. Trimming removed 0 bases at V and 2 bases at J, with 8 bases between. This CDR3 is built from 16 residues. This chain's CDR3 is CASSQDRWAGANVLTF. The CDR3 DNA is TGCGCCAGCAGCCAAGATAGATGGGCTGGGGCCAACGTCCTGACTTTC.

The V and J genes are TRBV20-1 and TRBJ1-1, with unresolved D. The ends were cut back, 4 bases at V and 8 bases at J, with 11 bases in the middle. The CDR3 runs 11 residues. Germline CDR1 DFQATT, CDR2 SNEGSKA (reference sequence). CDR3 sequence: CSAIRREEAFF. For the CDR3, the DNA is TGCAGTGCTATTCGGCGGGAGGAAGCTTTCTTT.